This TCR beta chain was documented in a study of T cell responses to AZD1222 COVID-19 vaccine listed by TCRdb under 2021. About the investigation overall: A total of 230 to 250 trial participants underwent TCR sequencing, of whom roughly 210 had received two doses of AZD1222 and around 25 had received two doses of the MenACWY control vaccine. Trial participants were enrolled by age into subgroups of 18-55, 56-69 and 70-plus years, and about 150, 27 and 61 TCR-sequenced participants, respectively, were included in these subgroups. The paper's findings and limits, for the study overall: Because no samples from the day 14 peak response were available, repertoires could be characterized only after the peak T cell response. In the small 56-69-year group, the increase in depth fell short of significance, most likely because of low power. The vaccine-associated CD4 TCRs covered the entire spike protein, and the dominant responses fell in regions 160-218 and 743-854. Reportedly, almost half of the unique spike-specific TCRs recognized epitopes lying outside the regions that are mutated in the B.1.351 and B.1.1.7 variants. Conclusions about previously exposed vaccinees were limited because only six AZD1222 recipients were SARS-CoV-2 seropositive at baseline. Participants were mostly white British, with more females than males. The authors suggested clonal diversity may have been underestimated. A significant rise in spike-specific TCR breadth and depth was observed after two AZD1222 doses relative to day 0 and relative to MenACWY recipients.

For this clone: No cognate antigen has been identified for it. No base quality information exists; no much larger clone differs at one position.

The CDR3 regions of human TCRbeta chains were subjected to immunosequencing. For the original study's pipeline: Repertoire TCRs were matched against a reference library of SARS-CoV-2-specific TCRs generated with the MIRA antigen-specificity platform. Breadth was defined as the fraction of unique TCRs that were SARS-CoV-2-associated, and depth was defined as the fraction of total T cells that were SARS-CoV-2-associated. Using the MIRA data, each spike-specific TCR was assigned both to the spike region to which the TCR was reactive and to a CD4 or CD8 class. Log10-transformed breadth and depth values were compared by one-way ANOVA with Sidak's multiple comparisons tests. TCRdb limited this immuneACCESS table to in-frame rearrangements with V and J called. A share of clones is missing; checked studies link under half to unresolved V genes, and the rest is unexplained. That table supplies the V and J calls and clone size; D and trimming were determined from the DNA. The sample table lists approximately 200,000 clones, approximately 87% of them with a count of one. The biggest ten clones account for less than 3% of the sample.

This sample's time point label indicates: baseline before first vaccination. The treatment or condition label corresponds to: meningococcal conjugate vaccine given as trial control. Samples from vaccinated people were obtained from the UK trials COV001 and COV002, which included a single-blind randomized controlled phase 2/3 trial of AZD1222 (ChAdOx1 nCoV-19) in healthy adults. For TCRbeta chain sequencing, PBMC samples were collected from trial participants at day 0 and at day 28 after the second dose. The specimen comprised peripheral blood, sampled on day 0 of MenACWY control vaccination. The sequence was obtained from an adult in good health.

The nucleotide sequence is TGCGCCAGCAGCCCGGGACCGACCGGGGAGCTGTTTTTT. This codes for CASSPGPTGELFF. The V and J segments used are TRBV5-1 and TRBJ2-2, with the D gene tentatively TRBD1 or TRBD2, based on 5 matching bases in each. Spanning cysteine to phenylalanine, the CDR3 consists of 13 amino acids. Of all the DNA, just the CDR3 is kept, 39 bases in frame from base 1. Sequences SGHRS (CDR1) and YFSETQ (CDR2) are obtained from the germline V gene. Trimming costs V 4 bases and J 5 bases, and their ends lie 9 bases apart.